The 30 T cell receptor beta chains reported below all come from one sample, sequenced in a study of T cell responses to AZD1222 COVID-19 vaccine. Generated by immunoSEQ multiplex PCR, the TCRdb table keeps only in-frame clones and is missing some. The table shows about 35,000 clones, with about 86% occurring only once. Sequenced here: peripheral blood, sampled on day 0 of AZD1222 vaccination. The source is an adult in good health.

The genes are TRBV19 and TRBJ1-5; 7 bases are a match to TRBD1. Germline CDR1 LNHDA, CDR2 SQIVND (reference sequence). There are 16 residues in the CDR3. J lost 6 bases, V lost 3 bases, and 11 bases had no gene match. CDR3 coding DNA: TGTGCCAGTAGTATTGTGACAGGGAGATTCGGTCAGCCCCAGCATTTT. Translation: CASSIVTGRFGQPQHF.

CDR3 loop: CASSRDRSVVHYGYTF. The CDR3 nucleotides read TGTGCCAGCTCGCGGGACAGGTCCGTCGTTCATTATGGCTACACCTTC. The gene calls are TRBV18 and TRBJ1-2; the match to TRBD1 covers 8 bases. V shed 6 bases, J shed 5 bases, and the junction held 14 bases outside the gene matches. Germline V gives CDR1 KGHSH, CDR2 LQKENI. CDR3 length: 16 residues.

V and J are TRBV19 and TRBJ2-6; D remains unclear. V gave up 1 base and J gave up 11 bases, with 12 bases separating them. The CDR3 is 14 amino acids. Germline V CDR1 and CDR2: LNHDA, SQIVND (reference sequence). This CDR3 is CASSIGADTDVLTF. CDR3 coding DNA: TGTGCCAGTAGTATAGGGGCGGATACCGACGTCCTGACTTTC.

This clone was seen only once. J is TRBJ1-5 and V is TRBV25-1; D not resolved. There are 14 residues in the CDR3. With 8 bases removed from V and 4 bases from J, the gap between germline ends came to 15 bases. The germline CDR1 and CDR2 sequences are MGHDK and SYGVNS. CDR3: CASATGSGNQPQHF. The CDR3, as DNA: TGTGCCAGCGCCACCGGGTCGGGGAATCAGCCCCAGCATTTT.

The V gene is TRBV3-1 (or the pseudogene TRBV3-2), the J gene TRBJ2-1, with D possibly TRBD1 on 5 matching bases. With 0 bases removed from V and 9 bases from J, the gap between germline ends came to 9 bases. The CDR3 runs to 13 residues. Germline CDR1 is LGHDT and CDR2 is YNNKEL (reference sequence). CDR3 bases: TGTGCCAGCAGCCAAGATCCAGGGATTGAGCAGTTCTTC. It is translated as CASSQDPGIEQFF.

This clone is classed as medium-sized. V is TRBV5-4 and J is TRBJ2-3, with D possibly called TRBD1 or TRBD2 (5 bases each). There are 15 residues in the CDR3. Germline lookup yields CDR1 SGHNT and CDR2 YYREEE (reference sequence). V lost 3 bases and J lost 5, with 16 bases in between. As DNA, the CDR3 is TGTGCCAGCAGCTCGGATTACGGGACGAGAGATACGCAGTATTTT. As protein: CASSSDYGTRDTQYF.

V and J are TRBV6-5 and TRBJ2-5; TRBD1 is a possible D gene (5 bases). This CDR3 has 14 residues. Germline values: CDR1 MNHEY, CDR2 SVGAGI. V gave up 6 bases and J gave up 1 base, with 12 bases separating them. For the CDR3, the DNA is TGTGCCAGCAGGCAAGGGGCGCCCCAAGAGACCCAGTACTTC. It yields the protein CASRQGAPQETQYF.

This CDR3 is CASSLAGGLYEQYF. The CDR3 DNA reads as TGTGCCAGCAGCCTAGCGGGGGGGCTCTACGAGCAGTACTTC. The gene calls are TRBV11-2 and TRBJ2-7; 12 bases match TRBD2. The germline V gene has CDR1 SGHAT and CDR2 FQNNGV. This CDR3 contains 14 residues. V shed 5 bases and J 3 bases; nucleotides not matched to a gene: 2.

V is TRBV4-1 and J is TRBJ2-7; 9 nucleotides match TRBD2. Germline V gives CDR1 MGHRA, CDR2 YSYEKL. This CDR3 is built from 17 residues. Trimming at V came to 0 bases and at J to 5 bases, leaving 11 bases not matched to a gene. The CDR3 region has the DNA TGCGCCAGCAGCCAAGATGGGGGCGGGAGGGCCCCCCACGAGCAGTACTTC. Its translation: CASSQDGGGRAPHEQYF.

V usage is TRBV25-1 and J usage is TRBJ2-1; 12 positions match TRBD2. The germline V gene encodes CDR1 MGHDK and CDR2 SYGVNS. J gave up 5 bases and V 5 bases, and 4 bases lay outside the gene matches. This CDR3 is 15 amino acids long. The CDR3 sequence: CASSPRLAGDNEQFF. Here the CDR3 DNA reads TGTGCCAGCAGTCCCCGACTAGCGGGAGACAATGAGCAGTTCTTC.

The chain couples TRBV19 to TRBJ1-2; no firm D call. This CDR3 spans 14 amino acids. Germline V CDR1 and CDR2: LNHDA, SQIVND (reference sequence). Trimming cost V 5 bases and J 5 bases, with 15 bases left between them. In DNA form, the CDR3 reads TGTGCCAGTAGTTCCGAGGGAATAGGGTATGGCTACACCTTC. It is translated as CASSSEGIGYGYTF.

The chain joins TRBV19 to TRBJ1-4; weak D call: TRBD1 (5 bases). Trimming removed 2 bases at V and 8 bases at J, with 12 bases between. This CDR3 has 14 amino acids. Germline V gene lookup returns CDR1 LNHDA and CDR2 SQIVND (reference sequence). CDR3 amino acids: CASSISVQGEKLFF. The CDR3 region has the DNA TGTGCCAGTAGTATATCGGTGCAGGGCGAAAAACTGTTTTTT.

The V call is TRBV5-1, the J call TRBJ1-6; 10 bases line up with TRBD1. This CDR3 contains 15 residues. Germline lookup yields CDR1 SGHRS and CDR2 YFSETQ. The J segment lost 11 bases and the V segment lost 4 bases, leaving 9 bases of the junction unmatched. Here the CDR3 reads CASSNRDRGSPPLHF. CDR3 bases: TGCGCCAGCAGCAACCGGGACAGGGGTAGCCCACCCCTCCACTTT.

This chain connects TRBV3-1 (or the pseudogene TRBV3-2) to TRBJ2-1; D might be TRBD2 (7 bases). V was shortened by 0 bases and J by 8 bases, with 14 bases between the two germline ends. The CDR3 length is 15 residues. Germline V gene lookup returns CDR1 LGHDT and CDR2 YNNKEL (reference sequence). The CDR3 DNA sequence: TGTGCCAGCAGCCAAGAAAGGGGGGGCATCGATGAGCAGTTCTTC. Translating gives CASSQERGGIDEQFF.

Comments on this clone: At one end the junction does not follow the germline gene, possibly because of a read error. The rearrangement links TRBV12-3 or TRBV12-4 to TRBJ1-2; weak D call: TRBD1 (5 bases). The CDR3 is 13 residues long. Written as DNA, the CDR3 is TGTGCCAGCAGCCAGGGCGGGGTTTTGCCCTTCTCCTTC. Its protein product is CASSQGGVLPFSF.

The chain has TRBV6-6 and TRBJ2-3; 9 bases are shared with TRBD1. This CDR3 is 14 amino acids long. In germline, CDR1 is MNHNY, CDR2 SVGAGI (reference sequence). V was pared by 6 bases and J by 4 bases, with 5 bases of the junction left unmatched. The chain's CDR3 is CASSATGGADTQYF. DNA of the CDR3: TGTGCCAGCAGCGCGACAGGGGGAGCAGATACGCAGTATTTT.

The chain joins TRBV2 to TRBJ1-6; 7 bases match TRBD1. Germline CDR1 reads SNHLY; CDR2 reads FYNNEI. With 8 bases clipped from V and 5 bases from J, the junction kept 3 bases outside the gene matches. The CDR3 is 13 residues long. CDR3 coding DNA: TGTGCCAGCGACAGGGATAATAATTCACCCCTCCACTTT. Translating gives CASDRDNNSPLHF.

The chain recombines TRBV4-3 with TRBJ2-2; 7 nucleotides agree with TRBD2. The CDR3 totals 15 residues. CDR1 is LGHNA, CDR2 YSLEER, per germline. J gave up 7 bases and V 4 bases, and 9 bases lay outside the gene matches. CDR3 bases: TGCGCCAGCAGCCCGACGGGGGGACTCGGCGGGGAGCTGTTTTTT. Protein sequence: CASSPTGGLGGELFF.

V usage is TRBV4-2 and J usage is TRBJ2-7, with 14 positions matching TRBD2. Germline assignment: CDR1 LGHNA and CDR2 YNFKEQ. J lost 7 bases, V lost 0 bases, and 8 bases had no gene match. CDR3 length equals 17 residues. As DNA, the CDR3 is TGTGCCAGCAGCCAAGATTTAGGACTAGCGGGGGGAGGGGAGCAGTACTTC. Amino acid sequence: CASSQDLGLAGGGEQYF.

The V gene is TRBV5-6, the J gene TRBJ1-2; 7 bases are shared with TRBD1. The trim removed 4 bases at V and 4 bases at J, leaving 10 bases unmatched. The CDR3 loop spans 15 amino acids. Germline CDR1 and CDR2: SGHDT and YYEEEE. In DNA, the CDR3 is TGTGCCAGCAGCGGCCCCGGGACAGCGTCCTATGGCTACACCTTC. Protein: CASSGPGTASYGYTF.

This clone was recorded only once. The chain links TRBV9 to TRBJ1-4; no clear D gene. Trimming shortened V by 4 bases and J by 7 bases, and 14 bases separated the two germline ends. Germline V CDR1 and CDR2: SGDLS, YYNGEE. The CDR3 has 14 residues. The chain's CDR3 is CASSWDGRSEKLFF. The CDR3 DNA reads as TGTGCCAGCAGCTGGGATGGTCGTAGTGAAAAACTGTTTTTT.

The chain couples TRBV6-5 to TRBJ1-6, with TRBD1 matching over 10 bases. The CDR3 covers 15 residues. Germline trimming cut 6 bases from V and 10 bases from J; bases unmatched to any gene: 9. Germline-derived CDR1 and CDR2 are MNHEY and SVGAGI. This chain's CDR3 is CASSVTGTGESPLHF. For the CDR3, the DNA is TGTGCCAGCAGCGTCACCGGGACAGGGGAATCACCCCTCCACTTT.

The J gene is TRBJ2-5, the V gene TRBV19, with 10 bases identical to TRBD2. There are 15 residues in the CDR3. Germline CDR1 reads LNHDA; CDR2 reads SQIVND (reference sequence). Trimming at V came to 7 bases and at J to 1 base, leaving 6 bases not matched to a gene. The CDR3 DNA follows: TGTGCCAGTACGAGCGGGAGGGCCTTCCAAGAGACCCAGTACTTC. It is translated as CASTSGRAFQETQYF.

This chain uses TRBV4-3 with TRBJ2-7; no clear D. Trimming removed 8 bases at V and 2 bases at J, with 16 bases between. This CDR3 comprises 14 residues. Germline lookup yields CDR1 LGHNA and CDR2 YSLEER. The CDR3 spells CASAETSITYEQYF. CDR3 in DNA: TGCGCCAGCGCCGAGACATCTATCACCTACGAGCAGTACTTC.

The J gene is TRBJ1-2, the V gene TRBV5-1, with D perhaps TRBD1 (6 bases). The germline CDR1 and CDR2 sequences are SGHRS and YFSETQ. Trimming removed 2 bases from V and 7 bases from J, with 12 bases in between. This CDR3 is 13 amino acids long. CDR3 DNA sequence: TGCGCCAGCAGCTTCGGGGGCGCGGGTGGCTACACCTTC. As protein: CASSFGGAGGYTF.

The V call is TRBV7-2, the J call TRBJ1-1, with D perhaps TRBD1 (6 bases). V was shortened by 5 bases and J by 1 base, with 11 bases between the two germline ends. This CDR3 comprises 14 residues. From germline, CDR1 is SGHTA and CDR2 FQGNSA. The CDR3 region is CASSLGGSNTEAFF. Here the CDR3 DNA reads TGTGCCAGCAGCCTAGGGGGTTCGAACACTGAAGCTTTCTTT.

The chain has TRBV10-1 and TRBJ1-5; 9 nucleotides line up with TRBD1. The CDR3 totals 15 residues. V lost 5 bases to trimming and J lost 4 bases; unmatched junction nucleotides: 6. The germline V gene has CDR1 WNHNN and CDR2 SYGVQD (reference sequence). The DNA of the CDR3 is TGCGCCAGCAGTTCCGGGACAGGGAAAAATCAGCCCCAGCATTTT. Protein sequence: CASSSGTGKNQPQHF.

The CDR3 nucleotides read TGTGCCAGCAGTCCGGACAGGAGCTCCTACGAGCAGTACTTC. This sequence encodes CASSPDRSSYEQYF. This chain connects TRBV27 to TRBJ2-7, with 7 bases aligning to TRBD1. V shed 5 bases and J 0 bases; nucleotides not matched to a gene: 4. Germline V gene lookup returns CDR1 MNHEY and CDR2 SMNVEV (reference sequence). This CDR3 contains 14 residues.

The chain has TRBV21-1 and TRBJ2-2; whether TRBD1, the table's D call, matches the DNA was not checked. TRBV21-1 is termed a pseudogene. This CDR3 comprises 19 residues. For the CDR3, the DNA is TGTGCCAGCAGCAAAGAGGCTAGACCCGGGACAGCGAACACCGGGGAGCTGTTTTTT. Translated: CASSKEARPGTANTGELFF.

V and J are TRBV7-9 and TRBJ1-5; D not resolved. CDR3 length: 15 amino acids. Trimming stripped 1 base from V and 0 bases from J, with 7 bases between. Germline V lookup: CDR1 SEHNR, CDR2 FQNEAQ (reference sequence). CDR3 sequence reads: CASSLGIGSNQPQHF. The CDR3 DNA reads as TGTGCCAGCAGCTTAGGCATCGGTAGCAATCAGCCCCAGCATTTT.